This TCR beta chain was captured by sequencing in a study of persistence of HIV-infected CD4 T cells. This was the immunoSEQ version 4 assay in survey mode. Sequencing used immunoSEQ multiplex PCR; TCRdb keeps in-frame clones, though not all of them. The data contain 64,000 or so clones, about 77% of them seen just once; the ten biggest clones take up 1.5% to 2%. An overlapping HIV-1 Gag peptide pool stimulated these cells at 0.95 to 1 ug/peptide/mL. Sorted nonresponding memory CD4+ T cells were CD40L-negative, CD69-negative, CD45RO-high. A note on this clone: The antigen is unknown.

There are 15 residues in the CDR3. V gave up 1 base and J gave up 0 bases, with 7 bases separating them. Germline CDR1 SNHLY, CDR2 FYNNEI. This receptor was identified in an adult man with HIV who was CMV-seropositive. The J gene is TRBJ1-5, the V gene TRBV2; D unclear. The sequencing used CD4+ T cells sorted from PBMCs after roughly 20-hour stimulation, collected from a patient who received antiretroviral therapy. The CDR3 is CASSEEVHSNQPQHF. Here the CDR3 DNA reads TGTGCCAGCAGTGAAGAGGTCCATAGCAATCAGCCCCAGCATTTT.